The 23 T cell receptor beta chains below come from one sample, sequenced in a study of Tregs in tolerant kidney transplant recipients. Data came from immunoSEQ multiplex PCR; TCRdb stores just in-frame clones and leaves some out. The sample yields about 240,000 clones, 84% seen once. The sequenced material came from CD4+ T cells from blood. The receptors shown here come from a human donor in good health.

The gene calls are TRBV5-1 and TRBJ1-1; tentatively, D is TRBD1 (6 bases). V lost 0 bases and J lost 2, with 14 bases in between. The V gene's germline CDR1 is SGHRS and CDR2 YFSETQ. The CDR3 covers 16 residues. For the CDR3, the DNA is TGCGCCAGCAGCTTGGAACTTGGGGGGCAAAACACTGAAGCTTTCTTT. This codes for CASSLELGGQNTEAFF.

This clone was found once. The CDR3 loop is CASGKAFNSPLHF. The DNA of the CDR3 is TGTGCCAGCGGGAAGGCGTTTAATTCACCCCTCCACTTT. The chain has TRBV7-3 and TRBJ1-6; D is unclear. The CDR3 consists of 13 residues. V was shortened by 8 bases and J by 6 bases, with 11 bases between the two germline ends. Germline loops: CDR1 SGHTA, CDR2 FQGTGA. Complete variable domain (other parts from reference TRBV7-3 and TRBJ1-6): GAGVSQTPSNKVTEKGKYVELRCDPISGHTALYWYRQSLGQGPEFLIYFQGTGAADDSGLPNDRFFAVRPEGSVSTLKIQRTERGDSAVYLCASGKAFNSPLHFGNGTRLTVT.

J is TRBJ2-7 and V is TRBV7-8; D is undetermined. Germline V lookup: CDR1 SGHVS, CDR2 FQNEAQ. The CDR3 consists of 14 residues. Trimming cost V 5 bases and J 3 bases, with 14 bases left between them. The CDR3 sequence is CASSPSGWNYEQYF. Written as DNA, the CDR3 is TGTGCCAGCAGCCCAAGTGGGTGGAACTACGAGCAGTACTTC.

The V call is TRBV29-1, the J call TRBJ1-2, with 7 bases identical to TRBD1. V lost 6 bases, J lost 7 bases, and 5 bases stayed unmatched. The V gene's germline CDR1 is SQVTM and CDR2 ANQGSEA. CDR3 size: 11 residues. The CDR3 reads CSVPTGSGYTF. The CDR3 DNA follows: TGCAGCGTCCCGACAGGGTCTGGCTACACCTTC. The whole variable domain, remainder taken from reference TRBV29-1 and TRBJ1-2, is SAVISQKPSRDICQRGTSLTIQCQVDSQVTMMFWYRQQPGQSLTLIATANQGSEATYESGFVIDKFPISRPNLTFSTLTVSNMSPEDSSIYLCSVPTGSGYTFGSGTRLTVV.

The CDR3 region has the DNA TGTGCCAGCAGCACGTACAGGGGGTCCCAGCGTTCCGGGGCCAACGTCCTGACTTTC. Protein: CASSTYRGSQRSGANVLTF. The chain employs TRBV11-2 and TRBJ2-6, with 8 bases that match TRBD1. The CDR3 covers 19 residues. V trimming: 5 bases; J trimming: 4 bases; junction bases outside the gene matches: 16. In germline, CDR1 is SGHAT, CDR2 FQNNGV.

The rearrangement uses TRBV7-3 and TRBJ2-5; a possible D gene is TRBD2 (6 bases). The CDR3 is made up of 14 amino acids. Germline V gives CDR1 SGHTA, CDR2 FQGTGA. Between the trimmed V and J ends, which lost 5 bases and 4 bases, there was a span of 14 bases. For the CDR3, the DNA is TGTGCCAGCAGCCAACAGACTAGGGGAGAGACCCAGTACTTC. It encodes CASSQQTRGETQYF.

The chain is built from TRBV6-1 and TRBJ2-2, with D possibly being TRBD1 or TRBD2 (5 bases each). The CDR3 is made up of 14 amino acids. CDR1 is MNHNS, CDR2 SASEGT, per germline. Trimming pared 6 bases from V and 15 bases from J, leaving 23 bases between. CDR3 protein: CASRNWGSGGQVFF. CDR3 DNA sequence: TGTGCCAGCAGGAACTGGGGGTCTGGAGGTCAGGTGTTTTTT.

The rearrangement uses TRBV4-1 and TRBJ1-1; D is perhaps TRBD1 (5 bases). Germline V CDR1 and CDR2: MGHRA, YSYEKL. The CDR3 contains 13 residues. V was cut by 4 bases and J by 5 bases, with 11 bases left in between. CDR3 in amino acids: CASSPRGVTEAFF. The CDR3 bases are TGCGCCAGCAGCCCCAGAGGGGTGACTGAAGCTTTCTTT.

The chain uses TRBV7-9 and TRBJ2-3; D is unclear. V lost 4 bases and J lost 4, with 6 bases in between. Germline-derived CDR1 and CDR2 are SEHNR and FQNEAQ (reference sequence). The CDR3 contains 12 residues. CDR3 DNA sequence: TGTGCCAGCAGCTCGATAGCAGATACGCAGTATTTT. Residues: CASSSIADTQYF.

A single count supports this clone. The rearrangement links TRBV2 to TRBJ1-2, with 10 bases matching TRBD1. Germline CDR1 and CDR2: SNHLY and FYNNEI. The length of the CDR3 is 15 residues. The V segment lost 4 bases and the J segment 2 bases; nucleotides outside the gene matches: 4. CDR3 in amino acids: CASSVETGGNYGYTF. DNA of the CDR3: TGTGCCAGCAGTGTGGAGACAGGGGGCAACTATGGCTACACCTTC.

This sequence joins TRBV11-2 and TRBJ1-1; a weak D match, TRBD1 (6 bases). The V gene lost 7 bases and the J gene lost 0 bases, with 18 bases spanning the gap. The CDR3 has 16 amino acids. Germline V gene sequence: CDR1 SGHAT, CDR2 FQNNGV. CDR3 coding DNA: TGTGCCAGCAACTTCAGGGCGGGGGCGATGAACACTGAAGCTTTCTTT. Its protein is CASNFRAGAMNTEAFF.

This chain links TRBV14 with TRBJ2-3; D remains ambiguous. This CDR3 comprises 17 residues. CDR1 and CDR2 from the germline V gene are SGHDN and FVKESK. The germline V and J ends were trimmed by 0 bases and 0 bases, with 13 bases remaining between them. The DNA of the CDR3 is TGTGCCAGCAGCCAAGACCCCCCTTTTCATAGCACAGATACGCAGTATTTT. Encoded protein: CASSQDPPFHSTDTQYF.

This chain joins TRBV6-5 and TRBJ1-6; no definite D call. The CDR3 is made up of 16 amino acids. Germline V lookup: CDR1 MNHEY, CDR2 SVGAGI. The ends were cut back, 0 bases at V and 6 bases at J, with 12 bases in the middle. CDR3 loop: CASSYSGQVTNSPLHF. For the CDR3, the DNA is TGTGCCAGCAGTTACTCGGGCCAGGTGACTAATTCACCCCTCCACTTT.

The sample holds a few counts of this clone. This chain uses TRBV2 with TRBJ1-5; D possibly corresponds to TRBD1 (6 bases). The CDR3 has 15 residues. The V gene's germline CDR1 is SNHLY and CDR2 FYNNEI. V was pared by 4 bases and J by 2 bases, with 12 bases between. This chain's CDR3 is CASSAVGGGNQPQHF. The CDR3 DNA sequence: TGTGCCAGCAGTGCCGTGGGGGGCGGCAATCAGCCCCAGCATTTT.

V and J are TRBV6-5 and TRBJ2-1, with TRBD2 as a possible D gene (6 bases). CDR1 is MNHEY, CDR2 SVGAGI, per germline. CDR3 length: 14 amino acids. Trimming took off 0 bases at V and 7 bases at J, with 10 bases between the two ends. The CDR3 sequence: CASSYSGRMNEQFF. In nucleotides, the CDR3 is TGTGCCAGCAGTTACTCAGGGAGGATGAATGAGCAGTTCTTC.

The chain couples TRBV5-1 to TRBJ2-3; 10 nucleotides align to TRBD2. V lost 6 bases and J lost 4; bases outside the gene matches: 8. Germline V gene sequence: CDR1 SGHRS, CDR2 YFSETQ. This CDR3 is 15 amino acids long. CDR3 in DNA: TGCGCCAGCAAACGGCCTAGCGGGAGTGCAGATACGCAGTATTTT. Protein: CASKRPSGSADTQYF.

The rearrangement links TRBV6-1 to TRBJ2-1, with D perhaps given as TRBD1 or TRBD2 (5 bases each). CDR1 MNHNS and CDR2 SASEGT come from the germline V gene. Between the trimmed V and J ends, which lost 5 bases and 7 bases, there was a span of 18 bases. This CDR3 spans 15 amino acids. CDR3 in DNA: TGTGCCAGCAGTCCACCCCGGGGCAGGCCTAATGAGCAGTTCTTC. Translated: CASSPPRGRPNEQFF.

The chain is built from TRBV10-3 and TRBJ1-1; a weak D match, TRBD1 (6 bases). Germline values: CDR1 ENHRY, CDR2 SYGVKD. V gave up 6 bases and J gave up 4 bases, with 15 bases separating them. The CDR3 spans 14 residues. DNA of the CDR3: TGTGCCATCAGGGAGACAGGTTCTGCCACTGAAGCTTTCTTT. It codes for CAIRETGSATEAFF.

This rearrangement joins TRBV2 to TRBJ2-3, with 9 positions matching TRBD2. This CDR3 is 17 amino acids long. V dropped 5 bases and J dropped 0; count of bases not matched to a gene: 9. From germline, CDR1 is SNHLY and CDR2 FYNNEI. Here the CDR3 DNA reads TGTGCCAGCAGTAATAGCGGGGGCCACTCTAGCACAGATACGCAGTATTTT. It encodes CASSNSGGHSSTDTQYF.

The CDR3 is CASSGQGSGTGELFF. CDR3 in DNA: TGTGCCAGCAGTGGCCAGGGGTCGGGCACCGGGGAGCTGTTTTTT. V gene TRBV6-5 combines with J gene TRBJ2-2; TRBD1 might be the D (6 bases). In germline, CDR1 is MNHEY, CDR2 SVGAGI. V gave up 5 bases and J gave up 4 bases, with 14 bases separating them. The CDR3 extends over 15 amino acids.

Here the CDR3 DNA reads TGTGCCAGCTTGACAGGGGAAAAAGAGACCCAGTACTTC. It translates to CASLTGEKETQYF. The genes are TRBV18 and TRBJ2-5; 8 bases are shared with TRBD1. The CDR3 covers 13 residues. V gave up 7 bases and J gave up 3 bases; unmatched junction bases: 4. The germline CDR1 and CDR2 sequences are KGHSH and LQKENI.

V gene TRBV27 combines with J gene TRBJ2-7; D unclear. Germline lookup yields CDR1 MNHEY and CDR2 SMNVEV (reference sequence). V was shortened by 6 bases and J by 3 bases, with 9 bases between the two germline ends. The CDR3 sequence is 12 residues long. The CDR3, as DNA: TGTGCCAGCAGCGGACGGTTCTACGAGCAGTACTTC. Translating gives CASSGRFYEQYF.

This sequence joins TRBV6-5 and TRBJ2-3; D is unresolved. Germline loops: CDR1 MNHEY, CDR2 SVGAGI. V lost 6 bases, J lost 6 bases, and 13 bases lay in between. This CDR3 has 13 residues. The CDR3 nucleotides are TGTGCCAGCAGCGCTGCCCGGCCCGATACGCAGTATTTT. As protein: CASSAARPDTQYF.